This T cell receptor beta chain was found in a study of blood T cells in healthy people across ages. General study results and limits: TCR beta diversity correlated strongly with naive T cell percentage. Since the PBMCs were unsorted, naive and antigen-experienced cells could not be conclusively compared.

The use of a sample-barcoded 5' primer and a J-beta primer mix characterized a second PCR of roughly 6 to 11 cycles. MiXCR, run by TCRdb on the 5' RACE reads, gives a single entry per CDR3 protein. The table records fewer than 900,000 distinct CDR3 sequences, 35% to 40% of them present only once. The CDR3 extends over 13 amino acids. The V end lost 7 bases, the J end lost 3 bases, and 15 bases lay between the germline ends. Germline values: CDR1 SQVTM, CDR2 ANQGSEA. Comments on this clonotype: Its target is unknown.

The sample was blood. The sequence came from a man aged 18 to 29 in good health. The gene calls are TRBV29-1 and TRBJ1-1, with D perhaps TRBD1 (5 bases). DNA for the CDR3: TGCAGCGCGGGGCTGGGGGTGGACACTGAAGCTTTCTTT. This encodes CSAGLGVDTEAFF. Full variable domain (outside the CDR3, taken from reference TRBV29-1 and TRBJ1-1): SAVISQKPSRDICQRGTSLTIQCQVDSQVTMMFWYRQQPGQSLTLIATANQGSEATYESGFVIDKFPISRPNLTFSTLTVSNMSPEDSSIYLCSAGLGVDTEAFFGQGTRLTVV.